This T cell receptor beta chain was obtained from a study of cytomegalovirus exposure and HLA in healthy donors. Study background: Assignment to the Caucasian-associated ancestry cluster applied to approximately 80% of the approximately 360 genotyped donors.

Points on this clone: The junction and the germline gene differ at one end; a read error may be behind it.

CDR3 length equals 15 residues. In germline, CDR1 is SSHAT, CDR2 FNYEAQ (reference sequence). PCR involved 60 Vbeta and 13 Jbeta primers. Sequencing used immunoSEQ multiplex PCR; TCRdb keeps in-frame clones, though not all of them. Altogether 120,000 to 150,000 clones are present, about three quarters being singletons, with the ten largest covering under 15%. The clonotype comes from a human donor in good health. Material for sequencing was PBMCs. The chain is built from TRBV7-7 and TRBJ1-3; 8 bases align to TRBD1. The CDR3 region is CASSPGTGSGNTIYF. In DNA form, the CDR3 reads TGTGCTAGCAGCCCAGGGACAGGCTCTGGAAACACCATATATTTT.